The 19 T cell receptor beta chains in this list originate from one sample, sequenced in a study of blood T cell repertoires in COVID-19. The assay was immunoSEQ multiplex PCR, and TCRdb's table has in-frame clones only and misses some. The table has approximately 170,000 clones, more than 75% seen once; the top ten hold around 1.9%. Specimen: peripheral blood. These receptors were taken from a middle-aged man who had recovered from COVID-19.

V gene TRBV18 combines with J gene TRBJ1-2, with 8 bases fitting TRBD1. The junction had 14 bases not matched to a gene; V was cut back by 2 bases and J by 6 bases. CDR1 and CDR2 from the germline V gene are KGHSH and LQKENI. This CDR3 is built from 17 residues. The CDR3 spells CASSPMTLAAGGDGYTF. The CDR3 DNA reads as TGTGCCAGCTCACCAATGACCCTCGCGGCAGGGGGCGATGGCTACACCTTC.

The CDR3 loop is CAISEQESNQPQHF. The CDR3 DNA reads as TGTGCCATCAGTGAACAGGAGAGCAATCAGCCCCAGCATTTT. The V call is TRBV10-3, the J call TRBJ1-5, with D perhaps TRBD1 (5 bases). Trimming pared 3 bases from V and 1 base from J, leaving 7 bases between. There are 14 residues in the CDR3. CDR1 is ENHRY, CDR2 SYGVKD, per germline.

This clone was detected once. The chain employs TRBV14 and TRBJ2-1; 7 nucleotides line up with TRBD2. Looked up from germline, CDR1 is SGHDN and CDR2 is FVKESK. The V and J ends lost 4 bases and 7 bases, in that order; junction bases with no gene match: 10. This CDR3 region has 15 residues. CDR3 loop: CASSLLRDYRNEQFF. CDR3 bases: TGTGCCAGCAGCCTGCTCCGGGACTACAGAAATGAGCAGTTCTTC.

The rearrangement joins TRBV6-5 to TRBJ2-1, with TRBD1 as a possible D gene (5 bases). From germline, CDR1 is MNHEY and CDR2 SVGAGI. The CDR3 totals 16 residues. The germline V and J ends were trimmed by 4 bases and 5 bases, with 18 bases remaining between them. The CDR3, as DNA: TGTGCCAGCAGTTTAGCTTGGGCAGGGATAAACAATGAGCAGTTCTTC. Amino acid sequence: CASSLAWAGINNEQFF.

This clone was observed once. V is TRBV11-1 and J is TRBJ2-7, with TRBD1 matching 9 bases. The CDR3 spans 16 residues. V trimming: 3 bases; J trimming: 5 bases; junction bases outside the gene matches: 11. The germline CDR1 and CDR2 sequences are SGHAT and FQDESV (reference sequence). CDR3 protein: CASSLRRDRAVDEQYF. CDR3 coding DNA: TGTGCCAGCAGCTTGAGACGGGACAGGGCGGTCGACGAGCAGTACTTC.

The chain recombines TRBV25-1 with TRBJ2-3; TRBD1 is a possible D gene (5 bases). This CDR3 spans 13 amino acids. The germline V and J ends were trimmed by 5 bases and 4 bases, with 10 bases remaining between them. Germline CDR1 reads MGHDK; CDR2 reads SYGVNS. The CDR3 bases are TGTGCCAGCAGTCGACAGAAGGCAGATACGCAGTATTTT. This gives the protein CASSRQKADTQYF.

V gene TRBV27 combines with J gene TRBJ1-4; possibly TRBD1 for D (6 bases). CDR3 size: 14 residues. Germline CDR1 reads MNHEY; CDR2 reads SMNVEV (reference sequence). V was cut by 3 bases and J by 4 bases, with 9 bases left in between. CDR3 loop: CASSFGGHNEKLFF. The DNA of the CDR3 is TGTGCCAGCAGTTTCGGGGGGCATAATGAAAAACTGTTTTTT.

The genes are TRBV7-2 and TRBJ2-3; 7 nucleotides match TRBD1. The CDR3 loop spans 16 amino acids. CDR1 is SGHTA, CDR2 FQGNSA, per germline. V lost 2 bases, J lost 3 bases, and 8 bases stayed unmatched. In DNA, the CDR3 is TGTGCCAGCAGCTTATGGCAGGGGGTAGTTACAGATACGCAGTATTTT. This translates into CASSLWQGVVTDTQYF. The variable domain in full, completed from reference TRBV7-2 and TRBJ2-3, reads GAGVSQSPSNKVTEKGKDVELRCDPISGHTALYWYRQSLGQGLEFLIYFQGNSAPDKSGLPSDRFSAERTGGSVSTLTIQRTQQEDSAVYLCASSLWQGVVTDTQYFGPGTRLTVL.

V is TRBV6-1 and J is TRBJ1-3, with D unresolved. The CDR3 spans 17 residues. Germline CDR1 is MNHNS and CDR2 is SASEGT. The ends were cut back, 0 bases at V and 8 bases at J, with 20 bases in the middle. CDR3 sequence (DNA): TGTGCCAGCAGTGAAGCGCCGGGCTCTTCGTTCGGGGACACCATATATTTT. Residues: CASSEAPGSSFGDTIYF.

The chain couples TRBV6-5 to TRBJ2-7; 8 nucleotides match TRBD1. Trimming removed 6 bases from V and 3 bases from J; junction bases left unmatched: 1. The CDR3 sequence is 12 residues long. In germline, CDR1 is MNHEY, CDR2 SVGAGI. CDR3 in DNA: TGTGCCAGCAGCGGGACAGGCTACGAGCAGTACTTC. It encodes CASSGTGYEQYF.

The V call is TRBV19, the J call TRBJ2-3; D is unresolved. This CDR3 is built from 13 residues. Germline loops: CDR1 LNHDA, CDR2 SQIVND (reference sequence). V dropped 8 bases and J dropped 6 bases, with 15 bases sitting between them. The CDR3 here is CASSADSRDTQYF. The CDR3 DNA follows: TGTGCCAGTTCGGCCGACTCGCGGGATACGCAGTATTTT.

The chain carries TRBV10-3 and TRBJ1-5, with D perhaps TRBD1 (5 bases). Looked up from germline, CDR1 is ENHRY and CDR2 is SYGVKD. The CDR3 consists of 14 residues. V was clipped by 2 bases and J by 2 bases, with 7 bases between them. The CDR3 reads CAISEGAGNQPQHF. The CDR3 DNA reads as TGTGCCATCAGTGAGGGGGCGGGCAATCAGCCCCAGCATTTT.

The rearrangement joins TRBV14 to TRBJ2-1; D unresolved. With 8 bases removed from V and 5 bases from J, the gap between germline ends came to 4 bases. This CDR3 comprises 10 residues. Germline values: CDR1 SGHDN, CDR2 FVKESK. The DNA for the CDR3 is TGTGCCAGCGGCAACAATGAGCAGTTCTTC. Residues: CASGNNEQFF.

This chain links TRBV7-8 with TRBJ1-1, with 8 bases aligning to TRBD1. The J segment lost 7 bases and the V segment lost 6 bases, leaving 13 bases of the junction unmatched. Germline assignment: CDR1 SGHVS and CDR2 FQNEAQ. The length of the CDR3 is 15 residues. CDR3 nucleotides: TGTGCCAGCAGGTCAGGGGGCGCTGGGGCCGGTGAAGCTTTCTTT. Its translation: CASRSGGAGAGEAFF.

This clone has a handful of counts. The chain carries TRBV21-1 and TRBJ1-2; the table's D call TRBD1 went unverified against the DNA. TRBV21-1 is marked as a pseudogene. The CDR3 covers 14 residues. CDR3 nucleotides: TGTGCCAGCAGCAAAGGGGGCGTTTTCGGGGGCTACACCTTC. Encoded protein: CASSKGGVFGGYTF.

The genes are TRBV23-1 and TRBJ2-7, with D uncertain. TRBV23-1 counts as an open reading frame of uncertain function. The CDR3 spans 11 residues. Between the trimmed V and J ends, which lost 4 bases and 7 bases, there was a span of 8 bases. CDR3 coding DNA: TGCGCCAGCAGTCCCCGTTTAGAGCAGTACTTC. This gives the protein CASSPRLEQYF.

J is TRBJ2-6 and V is TRBV27, with D possibly matching TRBD2 (5 bases). Germline V gene data show CDR1 as MNHEY and CDR2 as SMNVEV (reference sequence). V shed 3 bases and J shed 2 bases, with 11 bases lying between them. The CDR3 length is 16 residues. This chain's CDR3 is CASSFNTRAGANVLTF. The CDR3 bases are TGTGCCAGCAGTTTTAATACGAGGGCTGGGGCCAACGTCCTGACTTTC.

This sequence joins TRBV7-9 and TRBJ2-7, with D perhaps matching TRBD1 (5 bases). The germline CDR1 and CDR2 sequences are SEHNR and FQNEAQ (reference sequence). Trimming took off 8 bases at V and 0 bases at J, with 17 bases between the two ends. The length of the CDR3 is 15 residues. CDR3 loop: CASATMGRSSYEQYF. The CDR3 DNA sequence: TGTGCCAGCGCAACGATGGGGCGTTCCTCCTACGAGCAGTACTTC.

V usage is TRBV7-2 and J usage is TRBJ1-5; D not resolved. Germline V gives CDR1 SGHTA, CDR2 FQGNSA. The CDR3 sequence is 15 residues long. V lost 1 base, J lost 0 bases, and 7 bases lay in between. The CDR3 DNA reads as TGTGCCAGCAGCTTAGACAGAGATAGCAATCAGCCCCAGCATTTT. Amino acids: CASSLDRDSNQPQHF.